One and the same sample provided the 19 T cell receptor beta chains below, sequenced in a study of cytomegalovirus exposure and HLA in healthy donors. The study ran its PCR with 60 Vbeta and 13 Jbeta primers. Here immunoSEQ multiplex PCR was the method, and the copy in TCRdb shows in-frame clones only, minus some. Of roughly 100,000 clones listed, around four fifths are singletons. The sequenced material came from PBMCs. Every receptor here comes from a man in his forties in good health and CMV-seronegative.

The J gene is TRBJ1-2, the V gene TRBV5-8; 9 nucleotides match TRBD1. Per the germline V gene, CDR1 is SGHTS and CDR2 is YDEGEE. The V gene end was trimmed by 10 bases and the J gene end by 4 bases; junction bases not matched to a gene: 14. The CDR3 contains 15 residues. In nucleotides, the CDR3 is TGTGCCGGACTGGGACAGGGTATCGCTAGCTATGGCTACACCTTC. Translated, it gives CAGLGQGIASYGYTF.

The rearrangement uses TRBV11-3 and TRBJ2-3; 9 nucleotides agree with TRBD2. Germline V gives CDR1 SGHNT, CDR2 YENEEA. After removal of 3 bases from V and 1 base from J, the junction contained 2 bases not matched to a gene. The CDR3 consists of 15 residues. The CDR3 DNA follows: TGTGCCAGCAGCTTGCGGACTAGCGGCACAGATACGCAGTATTTT. Protein product: CASSLRTSGTDTQYF. Combining the CDR3 with reference TRBV11-3 and TRBJ2-3 gives the whole variable domain EAGVVQSPRYKIIEKKQPVAFWCNPISGHNTLYWYLQNLGQGPELLIRYENEEAVDDSQLPKDRFSAERLKGVDSTLKIQPAELGDSAVYLCASSLRTSGTDTQYFGPGTRLTVL.

The chain uses TRBV12-5 and TRBJ2-6; D possibly corresponds to TRBD2 (5 bases). Germline CDR1 reads LGHNT; CDR2 reads FRNRAP. The CDR3 is 20 amino acids. V gave up 2 bases and J gave up 2 bases, with 22 bases separating them. The DNA for the CDR3 is TGTGCTAGTGGTTTGTCTTTAAGAGGGATTCCTCTAGCTGGGGCCAACGTCCTGACTTTC. Residues: CASGLSLRGIPLAGANVLTF. Full variable domain (remainder filled in from reference TRBV12-5 and TRBJ2-6): DARVTQTPRHKVTEMGQEVTMRCQPILGHNTVFWYRQTMMQGLELLAYFRNRAPLDDSGMPKDRFSAEMPDATLATLKIQPSEPRDSAVYFCASGLSLRGIPLAGANVLTFGAGSRLTVL.

The genes are TRBV5-6 and TRBJ2-1, with D hard to call. Germline loops: CDR1 SGHDT, CDR2 YYEEEE. CDR3 size: 14 residues. V was clipped by 2 bases and J by 2 bases, with 8 bases between them. The CDR3 bases are TGTGCCAGCAGCTTATTTCAAACCTACAATGAGCAGTTCTTC. Its translation: CASSLFQTYNEQFF.

The genes are TRBV15 and TRBJ1-1; D remains unclear. V lost 4 bases and J 3 bases, leaving 12 bases between the germline ends. This CDR3 is built from 14 residues. CDR1 and CDR2 from the germline V gene are LNHNV and YYDKDF (reference sequence). This chain's CDR3 is CATSNQPWHTEAFF. The DNA for the CDR3 is TGTGCCACCAGCAACCAACCTTGGCACACTGAAGCTTTCTTT.

Only a few counts were recorded for this clone. The V call is TRBV30, the J call TRBJ2-5, with TRBD2 matching 9 bases. Losses at the gene ends were 1 base for V and 5 bases for J; bases not matched to a gene: 5. Germline assignment: CDR1 GTSNPN and CDR2 SVGIG (reference sequence). This CDR3 is 14 amino acids long. Here the CDR3 DNA reads TGTGCCTGGAGTGAGGGACTAGCTGAGGAGACCCAGTACTTC. This codes for CAWSEGLAEETQYF.

This clone has more than one count but fewer than ten. The gene calls are TRBV13 and TRBJ1-2; no firm D call. Looked up from germline, CDR1 is PRHDT and CDR2 is FYEKMQ (reference sequence). V lost 2 bases and J lost 5, with 9 bases in between. The CDR3 has 13 residues. The CDR3 bases are TGTGCCAGCAGCTTAAGAGGGAAGTATGGCTACACCTTC. It translates to CASSLRGKYGYTF.

This clone turned up a few times. The chain joins TRBV9 to TRBJ2-3, with TRBD2 as a possible D gene (5 bases). The CDR3 has 16 amino acids. Germline V lookup: CDR1 SGDLS, CDR2 YYNGEE. Trimming removed 4 bases from V and 4 bases from J, with 19 bases in between. CDR3 amino acids: CASSPKQLDQSDTQYF. In nucleotides, the CDR3 is TGTGCCAGCAGCCCGAAACAACTAGATCAATCAGATACGCAGTATTTT.

This sequence joins TRBV7-8 and TRBJ2-5, with 7 bases that match TRBD1. This CDR3 is built from 14 residues. Germline CDR1 reads SGHVS; CDR2 reads FQNEAQ. The trim removed 0 bases at V and 9 bases at J, leaving 7 bases unmatched. The CDR3 reads CASSLADPTGSQYF. DNA of the CDR3: TGTGCCAGCAGCTTAGCCGACCCGACAGGGTCCCAGTACTTC.

This chain connects TRBV28 to TRBJ2-5, with TRBD1 as a possible D gene (6 bases). V gave up 1 base and J gave up 5 bases, with 14 bases separating them. The length of the CDR3 is 15 residues. CDR1 and CDR2 (germline): MDHEN, SYDVKM. CDR3 region: CASSLSGAGGETQYF. CDR3 in DNA: TGTGCCAGCAGTTTATCAGGGGCAGGAGGCGAGACCCAGTACTTC.

This clone was seen once. This chain joins TRBV25-1 and TRBJ1-1; D is possibly TRBD1 (6 bases). Trimming shortened V by 5 bases and J by 1 base, and 11 bases separated the two germline ends. Germline CDR1 is MGHDK and CDR2 is SYGVNS. This CDR3 has 14 residues. CDR3 loop: CASSRRQENTEAFF. DNA of the CDR3: TGTGCCAGCAGTAGGCGACAGGAGAACACTGAAGCTTTCTTT.

The rearrangement joins TRBV19 to TRBJ1-6, with D perhaps matching TRBD1 (5 bases). Germline V lookup: CDR1 LNHDA, CDR2 SQIVND (reference sequence). The CDR3 contains 16 residues. The V end was cut by 4 bases, the J end by 10 bases, with 20 bases between. CDR3 in amino acids: CASSNRLMKGVSPLHF. The CDR3 DNA reads TGTGCCAGTAGTAACAGGTTGATGAAGGGTGTGTCACCCCTCCACTTT.

The genes are TRBV10-2 and TRBJ1-3, with D perhaps matching TRBD1 (6 bases). Between the trimmed V and J ends, which lost 8 bases and 0 bases, there was a span of 14 bases. The CDR3 has 15 residues. The germline CDR1 and CDR2 sequences are WSHSY and SAAADI. CDR3 nucleotides: TGCGCCAGCGGGTGGGGGCAAAGCTCTGGAAACACCATATATTTT. It codes for CASGWGQSSGNTIYF.

This chain uses TRBV7-2 with TRBJ1-2, with D unresolved. This CDR3 spans 12 amino acids. Germline V gives CDR1 SGHTA, CDR2 FQGNSA. V gave up 4 bases and J gave up 1 base, with 4 bases separating them. CDR3 bases: TGTGCCAGCAGCTCAGTTAACTATGGCTACACCTTC. This gives the protein CASSSVNYGYTF.

This chain links TRBV14 with TRBJ1-3; a possible D gene is TRBD1 (5 bases). Looked up from germline, CDR1 is SGHDN and CDR2 is FVKESK. The CDR3 runs 15 residues. Trimming removed 4 bases at V and 1 base at J, with 11 bases between. In DNA, the CDR3 is TGTGCCAGCAGCCCAATCAGGGTATCTGGAAACACCATATATTTT. It translates to CASSPIRVSGNTIYF.

V gene TRBV9 combines with J gene TRBJ2-7; perhaps TRBD2 as D (7 bases). Germline V gene data show CDR1 as SGDLS and CDR2 as YYNGEE. V lost 4 bases to trimming and J lost 2 bases, with 16 bases between them. The CDR3 runs 15 residues. This CDR3 is CASSPGGRGAYEQYF. The CDR3 nucleotides are TGTGCCAGCAGCCCGGGGGGCAGGGGAGCCTACGAGCAGTACTTC.

The rearrangement uses TRBV18 and TRBJ1-1, with D unclear. The length of the CDR3 is 14 residues. Germline CDR1 and CDR2: KGHSH and LQKENI. V was pared by 3 bases and J by 1 base, with 9 bases between. The CDR3, as DNA: TGTGCCAGCTCACCCTCAGGAGGGAACACTGAAGCTTTCTTT. The encoded protein is CASSPSGGNTEAFF.

This sequence joins TRBV6-5 and TRBJ1-2, with 9 bases aligning to TRBD1. Germline CDR1 reads MNHEY; CDR2 reads SVGAGI. V shed 6 bases and J 4 bases; nucleotides not matched to a gene: 6. The CDR3 has 14 residues. CDR3 in amino acids: CASSPTGGFYGYTF. CDR3 nucleotide sequence: TGTGCCAGCAGCCCTACAGGGGGCTTCTATGGCTACACCTTC.

The chain has TRBV29-1 and TRBJ2-2; possible D gene TRBD2, 7 bases. The V gene's germline CDR1 is SQVTM and CDR2 ANQGSEA. The CDR3 has 14 amino acids. V lost 7 bases and J lost 3, with 15 bases in between. CDR3 amino acids: CSAGGGGYTGELFF. The CDR3 nucleotides are TGCAGCGCGGGTGGCGGGGGCTACACCGGGGAGCTGTTTTTT.